Each of the 8 T cell receptor beta chains below was sequenced from the same sample in a study of blood T cell repertoires in COVID-19. Some clones are missing from TCRdb's copy, which holds only in-frame ones; the method was immunoSEQ multiplex PCR. Of some 97,000 clones in the sample, roughly 79% were seen once. The sequencing sample was made of peripheral blood. All receptors derive from an older man with active or convalescent COVID-19.

J is TRBJ2-1 and V is TRBV5-6; weak D call: TRBD2 (6 bases). V dropped 3 bases and J dropped 4 bases, with 20 bases sitting between them. Germline V CDR1 and CDR2: SGHDT, YYEEEE. The CDR3 extends over 17 amino acids. CDR3 residues: CASSSFRESETYNEQFF. The DNA of the CDR3 is TGTGCCAGCAGCTCATTCCGGGAGTCTGAGACTTACAATGAGCAGTTCTTC.

The table lists this clone with a count of one. The V and J genes are TRBV7-6 and TRBJ1-2; tentative D call: TRBD1 (5 bases). V gave up 4 bases and J gave up 3 bases, with 12 bases separating them. There are 14 residues in the CDR3. CDR1 is SGHVS and CDR2 is FNYEAQ in the germline V gene. The CDR3 sequence: CASSSSKGDYGYTF. The DNA of the CDR3 is TGTGCCAGCAGCTCCTCTAAAGGGGACTATGGCTACACCTTC.

The CDR3 sequence is CASSNGGSYEQYF. The CDR3 DNA reads as TGTGCCAGCTCCAACGGGGGGTCCTACGAGCAGTACTTC. The rearrangement links TRBV18 to TRBJ2-7; TRBD2 aligns across 7 bases. In germline, CDR1 is KGHSH, CDR2 LQKENI. V dropped 6 bases and J dropped 1; count of bases not matched to a gene: 3. This CDR3 comprises 13 residues.

CDR3 nucleotide sequence: TGCGCCAGCAGCCCCGGACAGAGCCCTGAAGCTTTCTTT. It translates to CASSPGQSPEAFF. V is TRBV5-1 and J is TRBJ1-1, with D perhaps matching TRBD1 (6 bases). V shed 4 bases and J shed 6 bases, with 13 bases lying between them. In germline, CDR1 is SGHRS, CDR2 YFSETQ. The CDR3 totals 13 residues.

The rearrangement links TRBV18 to TRBJ1-2, with D possibly matching TRBD1 (6 bases). This CDR3 region has 14 residues. V lost 3 bases and J 7 bases, leaving 15 bases between the germline ends. Germline V lookup: CDR1 KGHSH, CDR2 LQKENI. The CDR3 DNA reads as TGTGCCAGCTCACCCCCGGGGGGGGCGAGTGGCTACACCTTC. Its protein is CASSPPGGASGYTF.

The chain recombines TRBV19 with TRBJ2-1; TRBD2 agrees at 7 bases. Germline CDR1 and CDR2: LNHDA and SQIVND (reference sequence). The CDR3 consists of 14 residues. Trimming took 7 bases from V and 10 from J; bases not matched to a gene: 13. The CDR3, as DNA: TGTGCCAGTATGAAAGTAGGAGCTAGCGGAGAGCAGTTCTTC. Its translation is CASMKVGASGEQFF.

The chain links TRBV6-7 to TRBJ1-6; 8 bases fit TRBD1. TRBV6-7 is an ORF, and what it does is uncertain. V trimming: 2 bases; J trimming: 4 bases; junction bases outside the gene matches: 13. The CDR3 runs 19 residues. The CDR3 region has the DNA TGTGCCAGCAGTTACCCCCCCAGGACAGGGAACTTTTATAATTCACCCCTCCACTTT. As protein: CASSYPPRTGNFYNSPLHF.

This chain links TRBV14 with TRBJ2-1, with a possible D match to TRBD2 (6 bases). V gave up 7 bases and J gave up 4 bases, with 23 bases separating them. The germline V gene encodes CDR1 SGHDN and CDR2 FVKESK. CDR3 size: 17 residues. The CDR3 bases are TGTGCCAGCACTCGCTTGACTAGAGCGGATTATTACAATGAGCAGTTCTTC. This sequence encodes CASTRLTRADYYNEQFF.